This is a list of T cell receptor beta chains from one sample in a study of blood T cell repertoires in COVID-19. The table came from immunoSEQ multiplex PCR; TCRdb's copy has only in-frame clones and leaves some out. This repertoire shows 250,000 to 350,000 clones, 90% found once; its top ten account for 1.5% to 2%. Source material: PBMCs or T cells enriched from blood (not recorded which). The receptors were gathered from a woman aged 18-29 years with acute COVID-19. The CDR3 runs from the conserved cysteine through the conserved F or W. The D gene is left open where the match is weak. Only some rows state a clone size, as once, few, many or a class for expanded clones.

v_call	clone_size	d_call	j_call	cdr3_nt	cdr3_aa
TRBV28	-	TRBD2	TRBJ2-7	TGTGCCAGCAGTTTGCGCCTTAGCGGGAGAGGGCAGTACTTC	CASSLRLSGRGQYF
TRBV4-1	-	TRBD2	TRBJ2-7	TGCGCCAGCAGCCACCCAAATCCCAACAGACTAGCGAGGGAGCAGTACTTC	CASSHPNPNRLAREQYF
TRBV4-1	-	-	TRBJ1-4	TGCGCCAGCAGCCAAGATCGGGGGCGCGGGGGGGAAAAACTGTTTTTT	CASSQDRGRGGEKLFF
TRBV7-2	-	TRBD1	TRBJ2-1	TGTGCCAGCAGCCCTAGCAGGGACAGGGGGCGCGGGAGTTCGATCTTC	CASSPSRDRGRGSSIF
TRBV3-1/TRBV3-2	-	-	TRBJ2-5	TGTGCCAGCAGCCCCATATCAAACACGGACGGGGGCCAGTACTTC	CASSPISNTDGGQYF
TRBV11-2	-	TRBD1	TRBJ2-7	TGTGCCAGCAGCATACCCAGGGGGCGGGACGAGCAGTACTTC	CASSIPRGRDEQYF
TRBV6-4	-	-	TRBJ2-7	TGTGCCAGCAGTGAGGGGTTGGGGCTAGCCTACGAGCAGTACTTC	CASSEGLGLAYEQYF
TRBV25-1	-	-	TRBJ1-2	TGTGCCAGCAGTGAATTTGGCAGGGCCTATGGCTACACCTTC	CASSEFGRAYGYTF
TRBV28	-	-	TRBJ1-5	TGTGCCAGCAGTTTATATGGCAGGTTTGGGAGTCAGCCCCAGCATTTT	CASSLYGRFGSQPQHF
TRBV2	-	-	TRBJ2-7	TGTGCCAGCAGTGACGGTGTGCCTGCTGACTACGAGCAGTACTTC	CASSDGVPADYEQYF
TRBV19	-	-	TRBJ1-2	TGTGCCAGTAGTCCCGAGGCGTCTTTAAACTATGGCTACACCTTC	CASSPEASLNYGYTF
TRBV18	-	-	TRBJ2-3	TGTGCCAGCTCACCACGGTCACAGGGTCGTCCAGATACGCAGTATTTT	CASSPRSQGRPDTQYF
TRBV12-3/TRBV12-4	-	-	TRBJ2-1	TGTGCCAGCAGTTTAGGTCGCAATGAGCAGTTCTTC	CASSLGRNEQFF
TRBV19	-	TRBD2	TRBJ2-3	TGTGCCAGTAGGGGCCGACTAGCGGGAGGACCAGATACGCAGTATTTT	CASRGRLAGGPDTQYF
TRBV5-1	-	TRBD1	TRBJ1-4	TGCGCCAGCAGCTTTTCGACAGGGCCATCAACTAATGAAAAACTGTTTTTT	CASSFSTGPSTNEKLFF
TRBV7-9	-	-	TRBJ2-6	TGTGCCAGCAGCCCCCTCTCTGGGGCCAACGTCCTGACTTTC	CASSPLSGANVLTF
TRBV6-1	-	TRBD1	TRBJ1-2	TGTGCCAGCAGTGAAGGAGCAGGGGGCGGCTATGGCTACACCTTC	CASSEGAGGGYGYTF
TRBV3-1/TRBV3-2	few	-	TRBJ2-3	TGTGCCAGCAGCCAAGATAGGCTAGAGGGCCACACAGATACGCAGTATTTT	CASSQDRLEGHTDTQYF
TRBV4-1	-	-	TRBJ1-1	TGCGCCAGCAGCCAAGTTCGGGAGTACACTGAAGCTTTCTTT	CASSQVREYTEAFF
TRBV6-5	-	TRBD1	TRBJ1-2	TGTGCCAGCAGTTCCGGGGGACAGAACTATGGCTACACCTTC	CASSSGGQNYGYTF
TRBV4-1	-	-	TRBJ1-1	TGCGCCAGCAGCCCAGGGTTAGGGGTGAACACTGAAGCTTTCTTT	CASSPGLGVNTEAFF
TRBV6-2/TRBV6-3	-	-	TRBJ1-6	TGTGCCAGCAGCCCCCGACAGCCTTATAATTCACCCCTCCACTTT	CASSPRQPYNSPLHF
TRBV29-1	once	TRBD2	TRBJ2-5	TGCAGCGCCCTAGGGACTAGCGGGATGGAGACCCAGTACTTC	CSALGTSGMETQYF
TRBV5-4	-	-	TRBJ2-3	TGTGCCAGCAGCGACGACACATACACAGATACGCAGTATTTT	CASSDDTYTDTQYF
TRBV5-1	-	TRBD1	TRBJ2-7	TGCGCCAGCAGCAACCGGGACAGGGGGCCCTACGAGCAGTACTTC	CASSNRDRGPYEQYF
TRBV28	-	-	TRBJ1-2	TGTGCCAGCAGTTTACCGGGAGGAGATGGCTACACCTTC	CASSLPGGDGYTF
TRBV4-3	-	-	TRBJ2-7	TGCGCCAGCAGCCAAGATATTATCGGGGACTACGAGCAGTACTTC	CASSQDIIGDYEQYF
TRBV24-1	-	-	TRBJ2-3	TGTGCCACCAGTGTGGCCGGCACAGATACGCAGTATTTT	CATSVAGTDTQYF
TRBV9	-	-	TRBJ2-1	TGTGCCAGCAGCGTATATGGAGATGAGCAGTTCTTC	CASSVYGDEQFF
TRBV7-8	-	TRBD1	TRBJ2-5	TGTGCCAGCAGCTTCCCCAGGGGGCTCGGAGAGACCCAGTACTTC	CASSFPRGLGETQYF
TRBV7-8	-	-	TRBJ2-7	TGTGCCAGCAGCCCGTCCTACGAGCAGTACTTC	CASSPSYEQYF
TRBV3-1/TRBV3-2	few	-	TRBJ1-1	TGTGCCAGCAGCCACTTCGGAAGGGGTAATGAAGCTTTCTTT	CASSHFGRGNEAFF
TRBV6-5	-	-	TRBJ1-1	TGTGCCAGCAGTTTAGGGGGGGTTGGCACTGAAGCTTTCTTT	CASSLGGVGTEAFF
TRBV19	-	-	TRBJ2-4	TGTGCCAGTAACGACCCCGGGGGTGGGGTAGCCAAAAACATTCAGTACTTC	CASNDPGGGVAKNIQYF
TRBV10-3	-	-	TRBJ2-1	TGTGCCATCAGTGAGTCGGCAGGTAATGAGCAGTTCTTC	CAISESAGNEQFF
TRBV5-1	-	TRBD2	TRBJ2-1	TGCGCCAGCAGCCCAACTAGCGGTAGCTCCTACAATGAGCAGTTCTTC	CASSPTSGSSYNEQFF
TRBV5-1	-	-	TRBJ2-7	TGCGCCAGCAGCTTGGCTCCTACCTACGAGCAGTACTTC	CASSLAPTYEQYF
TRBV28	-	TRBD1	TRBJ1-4	TGTGCCAGCAGTTCGGACAGGGGGCTAAGGGGAAAACTGTTTTTT	CASSSDRGLRGKLFF
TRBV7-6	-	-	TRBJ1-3	TGTGCCAGCAGTCGTGGACAGATCCTTGGAAACACCATATATTTT	CASSRGQILGNTIYF
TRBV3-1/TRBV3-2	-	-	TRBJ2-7	TGTGCCAGCAGCCGGGGAGGTCCGGCCTACGAGCAGTACTTC	CASSRGGPAYEQYF
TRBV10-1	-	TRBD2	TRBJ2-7	TGCGCCAGCAGTGAGCTAGCGGGAGGGCAGCACGAGCAGTACTTC	CASSELAGGQHEQYF
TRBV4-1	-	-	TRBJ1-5	TGCGCCAGCAGCCAAGTCCTAGGGGGAGGGAGCAATCAGCCCCAGCATTTT	CASSQVLGGGSNQPQHF
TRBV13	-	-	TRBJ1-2	TGTGCCAGCAGACTCCGCGGTGGCCGATCCTATGGCTACACCTTC	CASRLRGGRSYGYTF
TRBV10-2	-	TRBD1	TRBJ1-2	TGCGCCAGCAGTCCGGACAGGGTGGTTGGCTACACCTTC	CASSPDRVVGYTF
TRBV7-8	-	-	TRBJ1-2	TGTGCCAGCAGTCGTACGAGGGACATATCCTATGGCTACACCTTC	CASSRTRDISYGYTF
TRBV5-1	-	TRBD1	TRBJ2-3	TGCGCCAGCAGGGGACAGCGGCTATCTGACTCTAGCACAGATACGCAGTATTTT	CASRGQRLSDSSTDTQYF
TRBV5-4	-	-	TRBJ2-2	TGTGCCAGCAGCCCTGGCGGGTACGGAACCGGGGAGCTGTTTTTT	CASSPGGYGTGELFF
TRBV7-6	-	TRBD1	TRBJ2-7	TGTGCCAGCAGCTTAGACAGGGACAGGACCTACGAGCAGTACTTC	CASSLDRDRTYEQYF
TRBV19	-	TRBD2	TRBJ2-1	TGTGCCAGTACCTCGGGCCTAGCGGGAGTCAGGAATGAGCAGTTCTTC	CASTSGLAGVRNEQFF
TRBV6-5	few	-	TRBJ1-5	TGTGCCAGCCAGATTAGCAATCAGCCCCAGCATTTT	CASQISNQPQHF
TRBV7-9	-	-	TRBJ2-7	TGTGCCAGCAGCTCCATAGAATCCGGTCGTTACGAGCAGTACTTC	CASSSIESGRYEQYF
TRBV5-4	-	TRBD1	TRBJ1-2	TGTGCCAGCAGCGCCGGGACAGGGGGCTATGGCTACACCTTC	CASSAGTGGYGYTF
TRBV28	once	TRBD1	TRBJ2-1	TGTGCCAGCAGTTCCTCGGGACAGGGGGCGCGAGGCGGGTCAAAGCAGTTCTTC	CASSSSGQGARGGSKQFF
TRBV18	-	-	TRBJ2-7	TGTGCCAGCTCACTTGGAGGGGGCATATACGAGCAGTACTTC	CASSLGGGIYEQYF
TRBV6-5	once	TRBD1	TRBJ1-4	TGTGCCAGCGAACGACAGGGCGAAAAACTGTTTTTT	CASERQGEKLFF
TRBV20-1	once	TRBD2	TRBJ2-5	TGCAGTGCTAGTAAGGCGGGAGGGAGATCTCAAGAGACCCAGTACTTC	CSASKAGGRSQETQYF
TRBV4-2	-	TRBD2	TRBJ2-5	TGTGCCAGCAGCCAAGGGGCCTGGACTAGCGGGGCTCTCCAAGAGACCCAGTACTTC	CASSQGAWTSGALQETQYF